The 16 T cell receptor beta chains listed next were all sequenced from one sample in a study of T cells in Graves' hyperthyroidism and ophthalmopathy. Amplification of TCR beta CDR3 regions used RNA as the template. In the first-round RT-PCR of the TCR CDR3, the HTBI primer set was used. MiXCR was run by TCRdb on the multiplex PCR reads, yielding one entry per CDR3 protein. Here the sample spans a few hundred thousand distinct CDR3 sequences, around 18% being singletons. Sequencing was performed on blood. These receptors came from a man younger than 35 with Graves' ophthalmopathy.

This clonotype was detected only a few times. The CDR3 sequence: CASRYQTGDPYEQYF. In DNA form, the CDR3 reads TGTGCCAGCAGATATCAGACAGGGGATCCCTACGAGCAGTACTTC. This chain joins TRBV6-5 and TRBJ2-7; 8 nucleotides agree with TRBD1. This CDR3 comprises 15 residues. Germline CDR1 is MNHEY and CDR2 is SVGAGI. Unmatched junction bases numbered 9, after V lost 6 bases and J lost 2 bases.

This clonotype was recorded a few times. A read error is likely, as this CDR3 ends without the conserved phenylalanine or tryptophan. The chain has TRBV6-1 and TRBJ1-1; D gene uncertain. The V end lost 7 bases, the J end lost 1 base, and 7 bases lay between the germline ends. The CDR3 length is 12 residues. Germline V lookup: CDR1 MNHNS, CDR2 SASEGT. CDR3 in DNA: TGTGCCAGCATGAGACAGAACACTGAAGCTTTCCTT. This sequence encodes CASMRQNTEAFL.

About this clonotype itself: This may be a read error: a much more frequent sequence differs by one nucleotide. The V call is TRBV11-2, the J call TRBJ2-3; 7 bases match TRBD2. The V gene end was trimmed by 7 bases and the J gene end by 6 bases; junction bases not matched to a gene: 13. The CDR3 is made up of 15 amino acids. Germline CDR1 SGHAT, CDR2 FQNNGV. The CDR3 loop reads CASNLTLTSSDTQYF. In DNA, the CDR3 is TGTGCCAGCAACCTTACGTTGACTAGCTCGGATACGCAGTATTTT.

The V call is TRBV19, the J call TRBJ1-1; D gene unclear. The germline V gene has CDR1 LNHDA and CDR2 SQIVND (reference sequence). The CDR3 runs 14 residues. Trimming took off 3 bases at V and 0 bases at J, with 8 bases between the two ends. CDR3 coding DNA: TGTGCCAGTAGTATTCGCCACATGAACACTGAAGCTTTCTTT. It specifies CASSIRHMNTEAFF.

This clonotype has more than one count but fewer than ten. This sequence joins TRBV5-6 and TRBJ1-2, with D possibly TRBD1 on 5 matching bases. The V and J ends lost 2 bases and 8 bases respectively, with 16 bases between them. This CDR3 is 14 amino acids long. The germline V gene encodes CDR1 SGHDT and CDR2 YYEEEE. The CDR3 spells CASSFRDGHGGYTF. The CDR3 DNA is TGTGCCAGCAGCTTTCGGGACGGCCACGGGGGCTACACCTTC.

This clonotype was detected a few times. This is likely a read error, given that the CDR3 carries no conserved phenylalanine or tryptophan at its end. The V call is TRBV12-3 or TRBV12-4, the J call TRBJ1-6; D remains unclear. Trimming removed 3 bases at V and 7 bases at J, with 19 bases between. The CDR3 has 17 residues. This chain's CDR3 is CASSLGSGPTRNSPLHP. The CDR3 DNA sequence: TGTGCCAGCAGTTTGGGGTCTGGTCCTACCAGAAATTCACCCCTCCACCCT.

This clonotype was recorded many times. The chain carries TRBV7-3 and TRBJ1-1, with D hard to call. CDR3 length equals 17 residues. Per the germline V gene, CDR1 is SGHTA and CDR2 is FQGTGA. Trimming stripped 1 base from V and 6 bases from J, with 21 bases between. Here the CDR3 DNA reads TGTGCCAGCAGCTTAAAGGCCTCACTCGACGGCGAATCTGAAGCTTTCTTT. It is translated as CASSLKASLDGESEAFF.

This clonotype was seen ten or more times. The chain employs TRBV6-2 or TRBV6-3 and TRBJ1-5; D perhaps matches TRBD1 (5 bases). There are 15 residues in the CDR3. Germline V lookup: CDR1 MNHEY, CDR2 SVGEGT. V dropped 2 bases and J dropped 0 bases, with 8 bases sitting between them. The CDR3 reads CASSYAGYSNQPQHF. The CDR3 coding sequence is TGTGCCAGCAGTTACGCAGGGTATAGCAATCAGCCCCAGCATTTT.

The CDR3, as DNA: TGTGCCAGCAGTTTCCAGGGATGGGACACTGAAGCTTTCTTT. Protein: CASSFQGWDTEAFF. The rearrangement joins TRBV28 to TRBJ1-1; maybe TRBD1 (5 bases). CDR1 and CDR2 from the germline V gene are MDHEN and SYDVKM. The CDR3 spans 14 residues. With 3 bases removed from V and 3 bases from J, the gap between germline ends came to 11 bases.

This clonotype was observed at least ten times. This chain uses TRBV6-1 with TRBJ2-1, with 13 bases that match TRBD2. CDR3 length: 14 residues. J was trimmed by 7 bases and V by 6 bases; bases with no gene match: 3. Germline-derived CDR1 and CDR2 are MNHNS and SASEGT. The CDR3 loop is CASRLAGGRNEQFF. As DNA, the CDR3 is TGTGCCAGCAGACTAGCGGGGGGGAGGAATGAGCAGTTCTTC.

The rearrangement links TRBV5-1 to TRBJ1-5; TRBD1 might be the D (5 bases). Trimming shortened V by 0 bases and J by 7 bases, and 11 bases separated the two germline ends. The CDR3 has 14 residues. Germline V lookup: CDR1 SGHRS, CDR2 YFSETQ. CDR3: CASSLAGEVQPQHF. The CDR3 nucleotides read TGCGCCAGCAGCTTGGCGGGGGAGGTCCAGCCCCAGCATTTT.

This clonotype was counted ten times or more. V is TRBV2 and J is TRBJ1-5, with D possibly being TRBD1 (5 bases). CDR3 length equals 14 residues. Trimming cost V 4 bases and J 2 bases, with 9 bases left between them. CDR1 SNHLY and CDR2 FYNNEI come from the germline V gene. The CDR3: CASSVGEGNQPQHF. The CDR3 nucleotides are TGTGCCAGCAGTGTAGGGGAGGGCAATCAGCCCCAGCATTTT.

The rearrangement uses TRBV15 and TRBJ1-5, with a tentative D call TRBD1 (5 bases). CDR1 and CDR2 (germline): LNHNV, YYDKDF (reference sequence). V lost 8 bases and J 4 bases, leaving 15 bases between the germline ends. The CDR3 sequence is 14 residues long. The chain's CDR3 is CATRKGDVNQPQHF. CDR3 bases: TGTGCCACCCGAAAAGGGGATGTTAATCAGCCCCAGCATTTT.

The chain couples TRBV12-3 or TRBV12-4 to TRBJ2-7; 13 nucleotides line up with TRBD2. This CDR3 has 14 residues. Trimming cost V 5 bases and J 6 bases; bases outside gene matches: 4. CDR3 nucleotide sequence: TGTGCCAGCAGTGGGACTAGCGGGGAGCTCGAGCAGTACTTC. Residues: CASSGTSGELEQYF.

The table lists this clonotype with many counts. The V call is TRBV7-8, the J call TRBJ2-1; tentative D call: TRBD2 (5 bases). Trimming shortened V by 0 bases and J by 0 bases, and 12 bases separated the two germline ends. Germline V gene lookup returns CDR1 SGHVS and CDR2 FQNEAQ. The CDR3 is 17 amino acids. The CDR3 DNA is TGTGCCAGCAGCTTAGCGGGGAGAATACTCTCCTACAATGAGCAGTTCTTC. It yields the protein CASSLAGRILSYNEQFF.

This clonotype was observed at least ten times. This chain connects TRBV3-1 to TRBJ2-1; D gene ambiguous. CDR3 length: 14 residues. CDR1 and CDR2 (germline): LGHDT, YNNKEL (reference sequence). The V gene lost 5 bases and the J gene lost 0 bases, with 8 bases spanning the gap. CDR3 DNA sequence: TGTGCCAGCAGCGACTTAAGCTCCTACAATGAGCAGTTCTTC. Its translation is CASSDLSSYNEQFF.